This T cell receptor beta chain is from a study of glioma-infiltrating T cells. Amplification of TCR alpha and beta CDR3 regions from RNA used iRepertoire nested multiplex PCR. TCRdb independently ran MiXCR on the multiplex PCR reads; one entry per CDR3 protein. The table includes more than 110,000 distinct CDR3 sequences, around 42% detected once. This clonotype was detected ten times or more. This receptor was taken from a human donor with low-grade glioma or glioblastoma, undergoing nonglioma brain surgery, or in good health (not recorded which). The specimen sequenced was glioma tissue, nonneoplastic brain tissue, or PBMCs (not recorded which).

The CDR3 here is CASSLTGDEQYF. CDR3 sequence (DNA): TGTGCCAGCAGCTTAACGGGGGACGAGCAGTACTTC. The V call is TRBV7-9, the J call TRBJ2-7, with a possible D match to TRBD2 (6 bases). This CDR3 region has 12 residues. Trimming took 2 bases from V and 5 from J, leaving 7 bases between them. Per the germline V gene, CDR1 is SEHNR and CDR2 is FQNEAQ (reference sequence).